This T cell receptor (beta chain) was identified during a study of spatial heterogeneity in lung cancer. This clonotype was picked up many times. TCRdb reprocessed the 5' RACE reads via MiXCR and lists one record per CDR3 protein. The sample carries about 120,000 distinct CDR3 sequences, 9% to 15% recorded once. Time point specified: blood at routine non-recurrence follow-up after resection. The input material, whole RNA from tumor, nontumor lung or frozen PBMC, was sequenced unsorted. The receptor comes from a male donor with early-stage non-small cell lung cancer. The source was PBMCs, collected at follow-up.

The chain's CDR3 is CASRRDREGHRPQHF. The CDR3 DNA reads TGTGCCAGCCGTAGAGACAGGGAGGGCCATCGGCCCCAGCATTTT. J is TRBJ1-5 and V is TRBV7-2; TRBD1 agrees at 7 bases. This CDR3 region has 15 residues. V was pared by 8 bases and J by 9 bases, with 16 bases of the junction left unmatched. Germline V gives CDR1 SGHTA, CDR2 FQGNSA.